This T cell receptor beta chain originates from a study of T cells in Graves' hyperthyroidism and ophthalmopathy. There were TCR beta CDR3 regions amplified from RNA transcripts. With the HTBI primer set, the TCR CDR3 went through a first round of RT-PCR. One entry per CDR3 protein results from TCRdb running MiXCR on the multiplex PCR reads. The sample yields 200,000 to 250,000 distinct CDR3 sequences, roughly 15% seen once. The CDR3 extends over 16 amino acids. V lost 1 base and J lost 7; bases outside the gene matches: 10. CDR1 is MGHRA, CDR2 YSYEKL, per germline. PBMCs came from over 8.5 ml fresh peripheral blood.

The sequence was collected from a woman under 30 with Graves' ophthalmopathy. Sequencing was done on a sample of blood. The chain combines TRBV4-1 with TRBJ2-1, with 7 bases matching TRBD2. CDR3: CASSQAGGRGKNEQFF. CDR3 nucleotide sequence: TGCGCCAGCAGCCAAGCGGGCGGGAGAGGTAAGAATGAGCAGTTCTTC.